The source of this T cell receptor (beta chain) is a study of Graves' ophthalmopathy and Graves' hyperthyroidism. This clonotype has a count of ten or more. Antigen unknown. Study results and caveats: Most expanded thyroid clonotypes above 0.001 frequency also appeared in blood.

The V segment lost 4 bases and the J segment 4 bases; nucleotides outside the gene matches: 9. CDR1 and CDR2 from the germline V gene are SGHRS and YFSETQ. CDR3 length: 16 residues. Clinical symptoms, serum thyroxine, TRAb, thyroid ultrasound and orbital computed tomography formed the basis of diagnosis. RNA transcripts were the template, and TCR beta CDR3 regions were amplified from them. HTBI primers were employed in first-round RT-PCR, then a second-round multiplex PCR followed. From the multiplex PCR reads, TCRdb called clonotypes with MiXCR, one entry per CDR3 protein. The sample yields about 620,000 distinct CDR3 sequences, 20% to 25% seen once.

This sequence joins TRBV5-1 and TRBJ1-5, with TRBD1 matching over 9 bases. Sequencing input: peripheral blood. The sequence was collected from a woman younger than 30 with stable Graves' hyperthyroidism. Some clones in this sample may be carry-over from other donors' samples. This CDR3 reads CASSKGTGKDNQPQHF. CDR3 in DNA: TGCGCCAGCAGCAAAGGGACAGGGAAGGATAATCAGCCCCAGCATTTT.